The subject of this entry is one TCR beta chain. The source of the sample is a study of blood T cell repertoires in COVID-19. V dropped 0 bases and J dropped 3 bases, with 13 bases sitting between them. This CDR3 has 16 amino acids. Germline CDR1 SGHRS, CDR2 YFSETQ. The method was immunoSEQ multiplex PCR; TCRdb's version includes in-frame clones alone and lacks a portion of them. The profile shows about 480,000 clones, approximately 88% of them singletons. The sample taken for sequencing was PBMCs or T cells enriched from blood (not recorded which). This TCR derives from a woman between 40 and 50 years old who had recovered from COVID-19. This chain uses TRBV5-1 with TRBJ1-5; perhaps TRBD1 as D (5 bases). CDR3 region: CASSLGGAGINQPQHF. CDR3 DNA: TGCGCCAGCAGCTTGGGAGGGGCGGGAATCAATCAGCCCCAGCATTTT.